The clone carrying this TCR beta chain appeared a few times. Per the authors' pipeline: Reference gene primer amplification yielded estimated nucleated cell counts. Method: immunoSEQ multiplex PCR; TCRdb's copy keeps in-frame clones and lacks some. The V and J calls and clone size are taken from that table; D and trimming were inferred from the DNA. The sample has a few hundred thousand clones; approximately 85% are singletons. The data originate from a study of blood T cell repertoires in COVID-19. Study details: Sources were T cells, B-cell-depleted T cells, or PBMCs; the material itself was cDNA or gDNA.

Sequencing used peripheral blood. The sequence came from a man in his fifties who had recovered from COVID-19.

The CDR3 reads CASSERQGGGNQPQHF. Written as DNA, the CDR3 is TGTGCCAGCAGTGAGCGGCAGGGAGGCGGCAATCAGCCCCAGCATTTT. This chain uses TRBV6-1 with TRBJ1-5; the D gene is possibly TRBD1 (5 bases). Trimming took 3 bases from V and 2 from J, leaving 14 bases between them. The germline V gene encodes CDR1 MNHNS and CDR2 SASEGT. The CDR3 length is 16 residues.